These 32 T cell receptor beta chains share one sample of origin, sequenced in a study of cytomegalovirus exposure and HLA in healthy donors. Researchers ran the PCR with 60 Vbeta and 13 Jbeta primers. The repertoire was sequenced with immunoSEQ multiplex PCR; TCRdb's copy has only in-frame clones and lacks some. In the table there are around 100,000 clones, nearly 75% of which are singletons. Material: PBMCs. The receptors were gathered from a man younger than 40 in good health and CMV-seropositive.

V and J are TRBV7-6 and TRBJ1-6; 8 bases fit TRBD1. V lost 6 bases, J lost 0 bases, and 13 bases stayed unmatched. The germline CDR1 and CDR2 sequences are SGHVS and FNYEAQ. This CDR3 has 19 residues. In DNA form, the CDR3 reads TGTGCCAGCAGTGACACTCCAGGGACAGGTCCCTCCTATAATTCACCCCTCCACTTT. Its translation: CASSDTPGTGPSYNSPLHF.

The V gene is TRBV4-1, the J gene TRBJ2-1, with 9 nucleotides matching TRBD2. CDR3 length equals 17 residues. Per germline, CDR1 MGHRA and CDR2 YSYEKL. Unmatched junction bases numbered 7, after V lost 4 bases and J lost 0 bases. As DNA, the CDR3 is TGCGCCAGCAGCCTGAGTCGCGGGGGGGTCTCCTACAATGAGCAGTTCTTC. It specifies CASSLSRGGVSYNEQFF.

A few counts support this clone. This rearrangement joins TRBV6-1 to TRBJ1-4, with D unresolved. Per the germline V gene, CDR1 is MNHNS and CDR2 is SASEGT. V was shortened by 11 bases and J by 3 bases, with 13 bases between the two germline ends. There are 13 residues in the CDR3. The CDR3 nucleotides are TGTGCCGGTTTAAAGGAGGCTAATGAAAAACTGTTTTTT. Amino acid sequence: CAGLKEANEKLFF.

This clone was picked up a small number of times. The chain links TRBV4-1 to TRBJ2-3; 14 nucleotides align to TRBD2. This CDR3 contains 17 residues. CDR1 is MGHRA and CDR2 is YSYEKL in the germline V gene. V lost 0 bases to trimming and J lost 6 bases; unmatched junction nucleotides: 5. The CDR3 here is CASSQDQTSGGGDTQYF. In DNA form, the CDR3 reads TGCGCCAGCAGCCAAGATCAGACTAGCGGGGGGGGTGATACGCAGTATTTT.

This chain links TRBV18 with TRBJ1-4; no definite D call. The V gene's germline CDR1 is KGHSH and CDR2 LQKENI. The CDR3 extends over 14 amino acids. V was pared by 5 bases and J by 6 bases, with 13 bases between. The CDR3 bases are TGTGCCAGCTCAGGTCGGGTGAGGGATGAAAAACTGTTTTTT. It yields the protein CASSGRVRDEKLFF. Variable domain in full (rest from reference TRBV18 and TRBJ1-4): NAGVMQNPRHLVRRRGQEARLRCSPMKGHSHVYWYRQLPEEGLKFMVYLQKENIIDESGMPKERFSAEFPKEGPSILRIQQVVRGDSAAYFCASSGRVRDEKLFFGSGTQLSVL.

This clone was picked up a small number of times. V usage is TRBV19 and J usage is TRBJ2-5, with D perhaps matching TRBD1 (5 bases). The J call may be wrong; the DNA end is better matched by TRBJ2-7. The CDR3 is 14 amino acids. The V gene's germline CDR1 is LNHDA and CDR2 SQIVND (reference sequence). The DNA of the CDR3 is TGTGCCAGTAGTATAGCAGGGCTGGGCTACGAGCAGTACTTC. Encoded protein: CASSIAGLGYEQYF.

V is TRBV5-1 and J is TRBJ1-2; no clear D. V lost 0 bases and J 2 bases, leaving 8 bases between the germline ends. The CDR3 spans 14 residues. CDR1 is SGHRS, CDR2 YFSETQ, per germline. CDR3 region: CASSLDSRNYGYTF. The CDR3 bases are TGCGCCAGCAGCTTGGACAGCAGGAACTATGGCTACACCTTC.

This clone came up a few times. This rearrangement joins TRBV2 to TRBJ2-7; TRBD2 matches 9 bases. After removal of 3 bases from V and 6 bases from J, the junction contained 6 bases not matched to a gene. The germline V gene has CDR1 SNHLY and CDR2 FYNNEI. This CDR3 is built from 14 residues. The DNA of the CDR3 is TGTGCCAGCAGTGAGGGGAGCGGGGGGACCGAGCAGTACTTC. It translates to CASSEGSGGTEQYF.

This chain connects TRBV4-3 to TRBJ1-1; the D gene is possibly TRBD1 (5 bases). CDR3 length: 17 residues. Trimming left V 1 base short and J 0 bases short, with 15 bases between. Germline-derived CDR1 and CDR2 are LGHNA and YSLEER. In DNA form, the CDR3 reads TGCGCCAGCAGCCAAGGAAATACGAGACAGTTGAACACTGAAGCTTTCTTT. Amino acids: CASSQGNTRQLNTEAFF.

The chain joins TRBV19 to TRBJ2-5, with 8 bases fitting TRBD1. In germline, CDR1 is LNHDA, CDR2 SQIVND (reference sequence). J lost 4 bases, V lost 10 bases, and 5 bases had no gene match. The CDR3 is made up of 12 amino acids. The DNA for the CDR3 is TGTGCCACAAGCAGGGGGCGAGAGACCCAGTACTTC. Protein sequence: CATSRGRETQYF.

The V call is TRBV7-2, the J call TRBJ1-2; maybe TRBD1 (6 bases). This CDR3 has 14 amino acids. Trimming cost V 5 bases and J 5 bases, with 15 bases left between them. Germline CDR1 is SGHTA and CDR2 is FQGNSA. CDR3 DNA: TGTGCCAGCAGCCCCGAGGGGGGAGGGTATGGCTACACCTTC. Protein product: CASSPEGGGYGYTF.

The chain links TRBV7-2 to TRBJ1-6; D is undetermined. Germline loops: CDR1 SGHTA, CDR2 FQGNSA. The CDR3 loop spans 14 amino acids. Trimming pared 3 bases from V and 9 bases from J, leaving 12 bases between. CDR3: CASSLEGVGSPLHF. The CDR3 DNA reads TGTGCCAGCAGCTTGGAGGGTGTGGGTTCACCCCTCCACTTT. The full variable domain, its missing parts supplied by reference TRBV7-2 and TRBJ1-6, is GAGVSQSPSNKVTEKGKDVELRCDPISGHTALYWYRQSLGQGLEFLIYFQGNSAPDKSGLPSDRFSAERTGGSVSTLTIQRTQQEDSAVYLCASSLEGVGSPLHFGNGTRLTVT.

The chain uses TRBV10-3 and TRBJ1-5; no definite D call. V shed 0 bases and J shed 2 bases, with 8 bases lying between them. From germline, CDR1 is ENHRY and CDR2 SYGVKD. The CDR3 is 15 amino acids. CDR3 DNA sequence: TGTGCCATCAGTGAGTCCGGTTCGGGCAATCAGCCCCAGCATTTT. Residues: CAISESGSGNQPQHF.

The rearrangement joins TRBV7-6 to TRBJ2-5, with 9 positions matching TRBD2. This CDR3 spans 17 amino acids. Germline V gene sequence: CDR1 SGHVS, CDR2 FNYEAQ. Unmatched junction bases numbered 8, after V lost 1 base and J lost 2 bases. The CDR3 region has the DNA TGTGCCAGCAGCTTAGTAGTAGCGGGGGCCTCACAAGAGACCCAGTACTTC. This encodes CASSLVVAGASQETQYF. Based on the CDR3 plus reference TRBV7-6 and TRBJ2-5, the full variable domain is GAGVSQSPRYKVTKRGQDVALRCDPISGHVSLYWYRQALGQGPEFLTYFNYEAQQDKSGLPNDRFSAERPEGSISTLTIQRTEQRDSAMYRCASSLVVAGASQETQYFGPGTRLLVL.

The J gene is TRBJ1-5, the V gene TRBV5-1; TRBD1 might be the D (5 bases). The CDR3 totals 15 residues. The germline V and J ends were trimmed by 4 bases and 3 bases, with 14 bases remaining between them. Germline V gene lookup returns CDR1 SGHRS and CDR2 YFSETQ. The CDR3: CASSPRPGVNQPQHF. CDR3 in DNA: TGCGCCAGCAGCCCACGCCCGGGGGTCAATCAGCCCCAGCATTTT.

V usage is TRBV11-2 and J usage is TRBJ2-7; D unclear. Per the germline V gene, CDR1 is SGHAT and CDR2 is FQNNGV. The CDR3 runs 13 residues. V shed 2 bases and J shed 0 bases, with 5 bases lying between them. The CDR3 loop reads CASSLPVSYEQYF. In DNA form, the CDR3 reads TGTGCCAGCAGCTTACCGGTCTCCTACGAGCAGTACTTC.

The sample holds a few counts of this clone. The chain joins TRBV10-1 to TRBJ1-1; D is unclear. Deletions cut 0 bases from V and 11 bases from J, with 10 bases between. Germline CDR1 WNHNN, CDR2 SYGVQD (reference sequence). The CDR3 runs to 12 residues. CDR3 coding DNA: TGCGCCAGCAGTGAGTCGGCGCGAGGGGCTTTCTTT. Residues: CASSESARGAFF.

The chain uses TRBV7-9 and TRBJ1-1; D uncertain. Deletions cut 5 bases from V and 5 bases from J, with 15 bases between. Germline values: CDR1 SEHNR, CDR2 FQNEAQ (reference sequence). There are 14 residues in the CDR3. The CDR3 here is CASSAPRGWTEAFF. The CDR3 DNA is TGTGCCAGCAGCGCCCCTCGCGGTTGGACTGAAGCTTTCTTT.

This clone has a single count. V gene TRBV28 combines with J gene TRBJ1-4, with D tentatively TRBD1 (6 bases). This CDR3 is built from 12 residues. CDR1 and CDR2 from the germline V gene are MDHEN and SYDVKM. V lost 8 bases, J lost 6 bases, and 10 bases lay in between. The CDR3 nucleotides are TGTGCCAGCCAGGGGCAGGATGAAAAACTGTTTTTT. Translated: CASQGQDEKLFF.

This clone was counted a single time. The CDR3 bases are TGTGCCAGCAGTTCTTTACACTCTGGAAACACCATATATTTT. This codes for CASSSLHSGNTIYF. V gene TRBV28 combines with J gene TRBJ1-3; D gene ambiguous. Trimming pared 4 bases from V and 0 bases from J, leaving 7 bases between. Germline V gene data show CDR1 as MDHEN and CDR2 as SYDVKM. The CDR3 sequence is 14 residues long.

A few counts support this clone. This chain links TRBV5-6 with TRBJ1-1; D remains ambiguous. Germline V gives CDR1 SGHDT, CDR2 YYEEEE. CDR3 size: 14 residues. With 4 bases removed from V and 6 bases from J, the gap between germline ends came to 16 bases. The CDR3 DNA follows: TGTGCCAGCAGCCCGTTCCTCGGGGTAGCTGAAGCTTTCTTT. It specifies CASSPFLGVAEAFF.

The chain links TRBV30 to TRBJ1-2, with D perhaps matching TRBD1 (6 bases). The CDR3 sequence is 13 residues long. Trimming left V 3 bases short and J 6 bases short, with 14 bases between. The germline gives CDR1 GTSNPN, CDR2 SVGIG (reference sequence). The DNA for the CDR3 is TGTGCCTGGAGCCACGGGGGGGCGCATGGCTACACCTTC. It translates to CAWSHGGAHGYTF. The full variable domain, its missing parts supplied by reference TRBV30 and TRBJ1-2, is SQTIHQWPATLVQPVGSPLSLECTVEGTSNPNLYWYRQAAGRGLQLLFYSVGIGQISSEVPQNLSASRPQDRQFILSSKKLLLSDSGFYLCAWSHGGAHGYTFGSGTRLTVV.

This clone was detected only a few times. The sample carries other DNA sequences with the same CDR3. This chain uses TRBV10-2 with TRBJ1-1; a possible D gene is TRBD1 (6 bases). Trimming left V 0 bases short and J 5 bases short, with 7 bases between. There are 13 residues in the CDR3. Looked up from germline, CDR1 is WSHSY and CDR2 is SAAADI. CDR3 sequence: CASSESRGTEAFF. The CDR3 coding sequence is TGCGCCAGCAGTGAGTCGAGGGGGACTGAAGCTTTCTTT.

This clone was seen more than once but under ten times. The CDR3 spells CASSLLGARNTEAFF. The CDR3 DNA sequence: TGTGCCAGCAGCCTGTTGGGGGCACGGAACACTGAAGCTTTCTTT. This chain uses TRBV7-3 with TRBJ1-1; D is possibly TRBD1 (6 bases). This CDR3 region has 15 residues. Trimming removed 5 bases from V and 1 base from J, with 14 bases in between. CDR1 SGHTA and CDR2 FQGTGA come from the germline V gene.

Here the CDR3 reads CASSYSGTGVGEAFF. CDR3 in DNA: TGCGCCAGCAGCTACTCCGGGACAGGGGTCGGCGAAGCTTTCTTT. J is TRBJ1-1 and V is TRBV5-1; 10 positions agree with TRBD1. In germline, CDR1 is SGHRS, CDR2 YFSETQ. V was pared by 3 bases and J by 8 bases, with 10 bases of the junction left unmatched. The CDR3 consists of 15 residues.

The CDR3 loop reads CASTRQALQETQYF. CDR3 DNA sequence: TGCGCCAGCACCCGTCAGGCCCTCCAAGAGACCCAGTACTTC. The rearrangement joins TRBV5-1 to TRBJ2-5; no reliable D call. The CDR3 is 14 residues long. Germline CDR1 and CDR2: SGHRS and YFSETQ. V gave up 6 bases and J gave up 1 base, with 13 bases separating them.

V and J are TRBV2 and TRBJ2-5; 14 nucleotides agree with TRBD2. The J call may not be correct, given that the DNA end is closer to TRBJ2-7. CDR3 length equals 15 residues. Germline loops: CDR1 SNHLY, CDR2 FYNNEI. The CDR3 nucleotides are TGTGCCAGCAGTAGGACTAGCGGGGGGAACTACGAGCAGTACTTC. The encoded protein is CASSRTSGGNYEQYF.

The chain links TRBV9 to TRBJ1-3, with D perhaps TRBD1 (5 bases). Germline-derived CDR1 and CDR2 are SGDLS and YYNGEE. This CDR3 is built from 17 residues. Between the trimmed V and J ends, which lost 1 base and 2 bases, there was a span of 16 bases. The CDR3 region has the DNA TGTGCCAGCAGCGTATACGGGGGACCCTTCGCTGGAAACACCATATATTTT. This codes for CASSVYGGPFAGNTIYF.

DNA of the CDR3: TGTGCCAGCAGTTACTCGTCGGAGCAGCCCCAGCATTTT. It yields the protein CASSYSSEQPQHF. The chain employs TRBV6-6 and TRBJ1-5; D is unresolved. Germline V gene sequence: CDR1 MNHNY, CDR2 SVGAGI (reference sequence). V was pared by 0 bases and J by 7 bases, with 7 bases between. The CDR3 is made up of 13 amino acids.

The CDR3 DNA sequence: TGTGCCAGCAGCTTCCAGGGGATACATGGCTACACCTTC. As protein: CASSFQGIHGYTF. The chain combines TRBV5-6 with TRBJ1-2; a possible D gene is TRBD1 (6 bases). Germline CDR1 and CDR2: SGHDT and YYEEEE. V was shortened by 2 bases and J by 6 bases, with 11 bases between the two germline ends. CDR3 length equals 13 residues. Combining the CDR3 with reference TRBV5-6 and TRBJ1-2 gives the whole variable domain DAGVTQSPTHLIKTRGQQVTLRCSPKSGHDTVSWYQQALGQGPQFIFQYYEEEERQRGNFPDRFSGHQFPNYSSELNVNALLLGDSALYLCASSFQGIHGYTFGSGTRLTVV.

The chain carries TRBV4-1 and TRBJ2-2; D call uncertain. The ends were cut back, 4 bases at V and 0 bases at J, with 9 bases in the middle. Germline V gene sequence: CDR1 MGHRA, CDR2 YSYEKL. The CDR3 runs 15 residues. CDR3 region: CASSPSLANTGELFF. The CDR3 DNA follows: TGCGCCAGCAGCCCGTCCCTCGCGAACACCGGGGAGCTGTTTTTT.

The chain is built from TRBV19 and TRBJ2-1; 10 bases line up with TRBD2. The CDR3 is 16 amino acids. With V trimmed by 7 bases and J by 4 bases, 10 bases remained unmatched. CDR1 is LNHDA and CDR2 is SQIVND in the germline V gene (reference sequence). In nucleotides, the CDR3 is TGTGCCAGTAACGGCCCTAGCGGGGGACCATACAATGAGCAGTTCTTC. Protein: CASNGPSGGPYNEQFF. Variable domain in full (rest from reference TRBV19 and TRBJ2-1): DGGITQSPKYLFRKEGQNVTLSCEQNLNHDAMYWYRQDPGQGLRLIYYSQIVNDFQKGDIAEGYSVSREKKESFPLTVTSAQKNPTAFYLCASNGPSGGPYNEQFFGPGTRLTVL.